This passage covers 16 T cell receptor beta chains from one sample sequenced in a study of cytomegalovirus exposure and HLA in healthy donors. Primers: 60 Vbeta forward and 13 Jbeta reverse. TCRdb keeps only in-frame clones here, not all; method: immunoSEQ multiplex PCR. Of roughly 110,000 clones listed, around 75% are singletons. Sequencing was carried out using PBMCs. Receptor source: a man between 35 and 55 years old in good health and CMV-seronegative.

This CDR3 reads CASSLTGGSGNQPQHF. The CDR3 nucleotides are TGTGCCAGCTCACTGACAGGGGGCTCGGGCAATCAGCCCCAGCATTTT. This sequence joins TRBV18 and TRBJ1-5; 10 positions agree with TRBD1. V shed 4 bases, J shed 2 bases, and the junction held 5 bases outside the gene matches. This CDR3 comprises 16 residues. Germline loops: CDR1 KGHSH, CDR2 LQKENI.

This clone was observed a handful of times. This chain connects TRBV18 to TRBJ2-3, with a tentative D call TRBD2 (6 bases). The CDR3 is 16 amino acids. V lost 0 bases to trimming and J lost 0 bases, with 10 bases between them. Germline CDR1 reads KGHSH; CDR2 reads LQKENI. In DNA, the CDR3 is TGTGCCAGCTCACCACCTGCGACTAGAAGCACAGATACGCAGTATTTT. This codes for CASSPPATRSTDTQYF.

In this sample, this clone turned up a few times. This chain uses TRBV7-9 with TRBJ2-1; TRBD1 matches 7 bases. The CDR3 is 13 residues long. The V segment lost 3 bases and the J segment 5 bases; nucleotides outside the gene matches: 1. From germline, CDR1 is SEHNR and CDR2 FQNEAQ (reference sequence). The DNA of the CDR3 is TGTGCCAGCAGCTTGGACAGGAACAATGAGCAGTTCTTC. This codes for CASSLDRNNEQFF.

The chain has TRBV19 and TRBJ2-3, with D perhaps matching TRBD1 (6 bases). The germline V gene has CDR1 LNHDA and CDR2 SQIVND (reference sequence). Trimming removed 8 bases at V and 2 bases at J, with 20 bases between. The CDR3 runs to 16 residues. For the CDR3, the DNA is TGTGCCAGTGGTGGTACGGGACATCCGAACACAGATACGCAGTATTTT. Translation gives CASGGTGHPNTDTQYF. Full variable domain (outside the CDR3, taken from reference TRBV19 and TRBJ2-3): DGGITQSPKYLFRKEGQNVTLSCEQNLNHDAMYWYRQDPGQGLRLIYYSQIVNDFQKGDIAEGYSVSREKKESFPLTVTSAQKNPTAFYLCASGGTGHPNTDTQYFGPGTRLTVL.

There are a few counts of this clone. The V gene is TRBV21-1, the J gene TRBJ1-2; TRBD1 is the table's D call, not checked against the DNA. TRBV21-1 is a pseudogene locus. The CDR3 length is 16 residues. As DNA, the CDR3 is TGTGCCAGCAGCAAAAGAGCCCCGCCAGGGAACTATGGCTACACCTTC. Protein: CASSKRAPPGNYGYTF.

The chain joins TRBV13 to TRBJ1-3; D gene ambiguous. CDR1 and CDR2 from the germline V gene are PRHDT and FYEKMQ (reference sequence). The ends were cut back, 4 bases at V and 0 bases at J, with 10 bases in the middle. The CDR3 contains 15 residues. This CDR3 reads CASSSGIPSGNTIYF. The CDR3 bases are TGTGCCAGCAGCTCGGGGATCCCCTCTGGAAACACCATATATTTT. The full variable domain, rest sourced from reference TRBV13 and TRBJ1-3, is AAGVIQSPRHLIKEKRETATLKCYPIPRHDTVYWYQQGPGQDPQFLISFYEKMQSDKGSIPDRFSAQQFSDYHSELNMSSLELGDSALYFCASSSGIPSGNTIYFGEGSWLTVV.

The chain has TRBV25-1 and TRBJ2-5; 8 nucleotides line up with TRBD1. CDR3 length equals 13 residues. Germline V gene lookup returns CDR1 MGHDK and CDR2 SYGVNS. V gave up 3 bases and J gave up 4 bases; unmatched junction bases: 1. The CDR3: CASSDRGRETQYF. For the CDR3, the DNA is TGTGCCAGCAGTGACAGGGGGCGAGAGACCCAGTACTTC.

The J gene is TRBJ2-7, the V gene TRBV5-4; 9 bases are a match to TRBD1. Germline CDR1 and CDR2: SGHNT and YYREEE (reference sequence). The CDR3 consists of 18 residues. J lost 0 bases, V lost 2 bases, and 12 bases had no gene match. CDR3 nucleotides: TGTGCCAGCAGCTTTTCGGACAGGGGTCGGTCGGCCTCCTACGAGCAGTACTTC. Translating it yields CASSFSDRGRSASYEQYF.

The rearrangement joins TRBV6-5 to TRBJ2-2; 8 nucleotides line up with TRBD1. Looked up from germline, CDR1 is MNHEY and CDR2 is SVGAGI. Losses at the gene ends were 6 bases for V and 6 bases for J; bases not matched to a gene: 9. This CDR3 contains 15 residues. The CDR3 spells CASSRLQTGAGELFF. Written as DNA, the CDR3 is TGTGCCAGCAGCCGACTCCAGACAGGGGCCGGGGAGCTGTTTTTT.

V gene TRBV10-1 combines with J gene TRBJ2-3, with 8 bases matching TRBD1. The CDR3 is made up of 14 amino acids. CDR1 is WNHNN and CDR2 is SYGVQD in the germline V gene (reference sequence). V lost 3 bases, J lost 3 bases, and 2 bases stayed unmatched. Here the CDR3 reads CASSDRGRTDTQYF. The CDR3 DNA reads TGCGCCAGCAGTGACAGGGGGCGGACAGATACGCAGTATTTT.

The chain is built from TRBV5-1 and TRBJ2-2; D is unresolved. The CDR3 has 12 amino acids. V gave up 4 bases and J gave up 7 bases, with 8 bases separating them. Germline CDR1 reads SGHRS; CDR2 reads YFSETQ. CDR3 coding DNA: TGCGCCAGCAGCCTACGTATCGGGGAGCTGTTTTTT. It translates to CASSLRIGELFF.

By sample share, this clone is large (0.1 to 1%). This chain connects TRBV6-1 to TRBJ1-1; 8 bases are a match to TRBD1. This CDR3 has 13 residues. J lost 1 base, V lost 8 bases, and 3 bases had no gene match. Germline lookup yields CDR1 MNHNS and CDR2 SASEGT. The CDR3 loop is CASSTGENTEAFF. CDR3 in DNA: TGTGCCAGCTCGACAGGGGAGAACACTGAAGCTTTCTTT.

The chain carries TRBV2 and TRBJ1-1; D unresolved. Germline values: CDR1 SNHLY, CDR2 FYNNEI. The CDR3 has 14 amino acids. V lost 5 bases and J 9 bases, leaving 19 bases between the germline ends. The CDR3 reads CASSQRGSVAQAFF. CDR3 nucleotides: TGTGCCAGCAGTCAACGAGGGTCGGTCGCACAAGCTTTCTTT.

V and J are TRBV6-5 and TRBJ1-4, with 9 bases aligning to TRBD1. The V and J ends lost 5 bases and 6 bases, in that order; junction bases with no gene match: 7. Germline V gene data show CDR1 as MNHEY and CDR2 as SVGAGI. The CDR3 is made up of 15 amino acids. CDR3 sequence: CASSVRTGVDEKLFF. CDR3 DNA sequence: TGTGCCAGCAGTGTACGGACAGGGGTGGATGAAAAACTGTTTTTT.

The CDR3: CASSDSLAGGADTQYF. DNA of the CDR3: TGTGCCAGCAGCGACTCACTAGCGGGGGGCGCAGATACGCAGTATTTT. The chain has TRBV5-4 and TRBJ2-3; 12 nucleotides line up with TRBD2. This CDR3 has 16 amino acids. Germline V gene data show CDR1 as SGHNT and CDR2 as YYREEE (reference sequence). V was clipped by 4 bases and J by 4 bases; unmatched bases: 7.

The chain carries TRBV7-9 and TRBJ2-7, with 10 bases that match TRBD2. With 3 bases clipped from V and 3 bases from J, the junction kept 11 bases outside the gene matches. Per the germline V gene, CDR1 is SEHNR and CDR2 is FQNEAQ (reference sequence). The CDR3 spans 17 residues. CDR3 protein: CASSFRLAGDGVYEQYF. The CDR3 DNA reads TGTGCCAGCAGCTTCCGCCTAGCGGGGGACGGGGTCTACGAGCAGTACTTC.